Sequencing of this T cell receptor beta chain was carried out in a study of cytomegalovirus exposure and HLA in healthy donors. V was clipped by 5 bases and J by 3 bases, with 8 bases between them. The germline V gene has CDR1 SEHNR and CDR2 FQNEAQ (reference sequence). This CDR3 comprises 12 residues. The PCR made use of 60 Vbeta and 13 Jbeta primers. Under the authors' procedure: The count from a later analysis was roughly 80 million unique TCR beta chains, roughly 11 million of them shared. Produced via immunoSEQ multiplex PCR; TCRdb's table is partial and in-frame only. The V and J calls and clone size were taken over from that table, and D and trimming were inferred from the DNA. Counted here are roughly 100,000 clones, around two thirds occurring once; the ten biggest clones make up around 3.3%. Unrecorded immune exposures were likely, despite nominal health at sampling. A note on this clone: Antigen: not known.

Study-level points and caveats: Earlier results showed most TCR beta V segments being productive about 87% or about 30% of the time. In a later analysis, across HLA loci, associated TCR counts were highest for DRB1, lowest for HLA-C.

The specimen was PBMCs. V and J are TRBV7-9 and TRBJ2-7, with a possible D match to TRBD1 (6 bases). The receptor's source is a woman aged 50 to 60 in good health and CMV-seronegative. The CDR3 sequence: CASSIQGYEQYF. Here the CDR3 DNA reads TGTGCCAGCAGCATACAGGGCTACGAGCAGTACTTC.